The next 21 T cell receptor beta chains were all read from a single sample in a study of cytotoxic CD8 clonotypes in ibrutinib-treated CLL. Method: immunoSEQ multiplex PCR; TCRdb's copy keeps in-frame clones and lacks some. The sample lists 150,000 to 200,000 clones, more than 65% occurring once. The source material was PBMCs, sampled after 12 months of ibrutinib treatment. These TCRs come from a human donor with chronic lymphocytic leukemia.

The chain couples TRBV9 to TRBJ1-1; D perhaps matches TRBD1 (5 bases). Trimming took 4 bases from V and 1 from J, leaving 14 bases between them. This CDR3 is 15 amino acids long. In germline, CDR1 is SGDLS, CDR2 YYNGEE. The CDR3 region has the DNA TGTGCCAGCAGCCTTACAGGCAGATCGAACACTGAAGCTTTCTTT. This encodes CASSLTGRSNTEAFF. The whole variable domain, remainder taken from reference TRBV9 and TRBJ1-1, is DSGVTQTPKHLITATGQRVTLRCSPRSGDLSVYWYQQSLDQGLQFLIQYYNGEERAKGNILERFSAQQFPDLHSELNLSSLELGDSALYFCASSLTGRSNTEAFFGQGTRLTVV.

V and J are TRBV18 and TRBJ1-2, with D possibly TRBD1 on 5 matching bases. With 5 bases removed from V and 7 bases from J, the gap between germline ends came to 20 bases. Germline CDR1 is KGHSH and CDR2 is LQKENI. The CDR3 is 15 residues long. This CDR3 reads CASSNARRQSFGYTF. CDR3 nucleotide sequence: TGTGCCAGCTCAAATGCACGCCGACAGTCATTTGGCTACACCTTC.

The chain couples TRBV19 to TRBJ2-3; 7 positions agree with TRBD1. V lost 6 bases, J lost 1 base, and 4 bases stayed unmatched. Germline V gene lookup returns CDR1 LNHDA and CDR2 SQIVND (reference sequence). The CDR3 contains 14 residues. CDR3 residues: CASRPTGGTDTQYF. Here the CDR3 DNA reads TGTGCCAGTAGGCCAACAGGGGGCACAGATACGCAGTATTTT.

This chain uses TRBV7-9 with TRBJ2-4; D gene uncertain. The length of the CDR3 is 16 residues. V was cut by 1 base and J by 3 bases, with 13 bases left in between. Looked up from germline, CDR1 is SEHNR and CDR2 is FQNEAQ (reference sequence). Here the CDR3 reads CASSLGATSDKNIQYF. CDR3 sequence (DNA): TGTGCCAGCAGCTTAGGGGCCACCAGCGACAAAAACATTCAGTACTTC. The variable domain in full, with the rest retrieved from reference TRBV7-9 and TRBJ2-4, is DTGVSQNPRHKITKRGQNVTFRCDPISEHNRLYWYRQTLGQGPEFLTYFQNEAQLEKSRLLSDRFSAERPKGSFSTLEIQRTEQGDSAMYLCASSLGATSDKNIQYFGAGTRLSVL.

This clone turned up a few times. The chain is built from TRBV2 and TRBJ2-7; D tentatively fits TRBD1 or TRBD2 (5 bases each). The CDR3 extends over 12 amino acids. V gave up 7 bases and J gave up 6 bases, with 13 bases separating them. From germline, CDR1 is SNHLY and CDR2 FYNNEI. The CDR3 sequence: CASKPLGPEQYF. CDR3 sequence (DNA): TGTGCCAGCAAGCCATTGGGACCCGAGCAGTACTTC. The variable domain in full, completed from reference TRBV2 and TRBJ2-7, reads EPEVTQTPSHQVTQMGQEVILRCVPISNHLYFYWYRQILGQKVEFLVSFYNNEISEKSEIFDDQFSVERPDGSNFTLKIRSTKLEDSAMYFCASKPLGPEQYFGPGTRLTVT.

The chain carries TRBV28 and TRBJ1-1; D is uncertain. The CDR3 spans 18 residues. With 2 bases removed from V and 0 bases from J, the gap between germline ends came to 19 bases. Germline V gives CDR1 MDHEN, CDR2 SYDVKM. This CDR3 is CASSLSHVRGWMNTEAFF. DNA of the CDR3: TGTGCCAGCAGTTTAAGTCATGTTCGCGGATGGATGAACACTGAAGCTTTCTTT.

The gene calls are TRBV4-2 and TRBJ1-4; 8 nucleotides align to TRBD1. V trimming: 1 base; J trimming: 3 bases; junction bases outside the gene matches: 4. The CDR3 contains 16 residues. Germline CDR1 is LGHNA and CDR2 is YNFKEQ. CDR3 DNA sequence: TGTGCCAGCAGCCAAGGGCAGGGGGCTTCTAATGAAAAACTGTTTTTT. It yields the protein CASSQGQGASNEKLFF.

The V gene is TRBV2, the J gene TRBJ1-4; D may be TRBD1 (5 bases). Trimming pared 6 bases from V and 4 bases from J, leaving 12 bases between. This CDR3 is 14 amino acids long. Germline loops: CDR1 SNHLY, CDR2 FYNNEI. The CDR3 reads CASRRQSNNEKLFF. CDR3 bases: TGTGCCAGCAGACGACAGAGCAATAATGAAAAACTGTTTTTT. Supplemented by reference TRBV2 and TRBJ1-4, the full variable domain reads EPEVTQTPSHQVTQMGQEVILRCVPISNHLYFYWYRQILGQKVEFLVSFYNNEISEKSEIFDDQFSVERPDGSNFTLKIRSTKLEDSAMYFCASRRQSNNEKLFFGSGTQLSVL.

The chain joins TRBV28 to TRBJ2-3; 8 nucleotides align to TRBD2. V was pared by 8 bases and J by 0 bases, with 7 bases of the junction left unmatched. The CDR3 covers 15 residues. Germline assignment: CDR1 MDHEN and CDR2 SYDVKM. Here the CDR3 reads CASLEGGRSTDTQYF. CDR3 sequence (DNA): TGTGCCAGCTTGGAGGGCGGGAGGAGCACAGATACGCAGTATTTT.

V is TRBV18 and J is TRBJ1-1, with D unresolved. The V end lost 2 bases, the J end lost 1 base, and 17 bases lay between the germline ends. This CDR3 comprises 17 residues. Germline V gene lookup returns CDR1 KGHSH and CDR2 LQKENI. CDR3 DNA: TGTGCCAGCTCACCAATGGGCCGGGATTGGGGGAACACTGAAGCTTTCTTT. Protein product: CASSPMGRDWGNTEAFF.

V and J are TRBV25-1 and TRBJ2-5; the D is unclear. V was pared by 6 bases and J by 1 base, with 12 bases between. CDR3 length: 14 amino acids. CDR1 is MGHDK and CDR2 is SYGVNS in the germline V gene. CDR3: CASRDRAFQETQYF. DNA of the CDR3: TGTGCCAGCAGGGATCGAGCGTTCCAAGAGACCCAGTACTTC.

V gene TRBV9 combines with J gene TRBJ1-2; a weak D match, TRBD1 (5 bases). V lost 0 bases and J 6 bases, leaving 18 bases between the germline ends. CDR3 length: 16 amino acids. The germline V gene encodes CDR1 SGDLS and CDR2 YYNGEE. The CDR3 sequence: CASSVDMGGKNNGYTF. The CDR3 bases are TGTGCCAGCAGCGTAGATATGGGGGGAAAGAATAATGGCTACACCTTC.

This clone appeared once. V and J are TRBV5-1 and TRBJ2-7; TRBD1 agrees at 9 bases. Germline V gives CDR1 SGHRS, CDR2 YFSETQ. V lost 5 bases, J lost 0 bases, and 12 bases stayed unmatched. The CDR3 spans 17 residues. The CDR3 DNA reads as TGCGCCAGCAGACCTCGGGGACAGGGTTTGAGCTCCTACGAGCAGTACTTC. Translated: CASRPRGQGLSSYEQYF.

The gene calls are TRBV7-2 and TRBJ2-3, with D tentatively TRBD1 (5 bases). This CDR3 contains 14 residues. From germline, CDR1 is SGHTA and CDR2 FQGNSA. Between the trimmed V and J ends, which lost 0 bases and 2 bases, there was a span of 6 bases. The CDR3 loop reads CASSLAQATDTQYF. The CDR3 nucleotides read TGTGCCAGCAGCTTAGCACAGGCCACAGATACGCAGTATTTT. Full variable domain (missing parts from reference TRBV7-2 and TRBJ2-3): GAGVSQSPSNKVTEKGKDVELRCDPISGHTALYWYRQSLGQGLEFLIYFQGNSAPDKSGLPSDRFSAERTGGSVSTLTIQRTQQEDSAVYLCASSLAQATDTQYFGPGTRLTVL.

CDR3 in amino acids: CASSRLAGDSYNEQFF. The CDR3 DNA reads as TGCGCCAGCAGCCGACTAGCGGGAGATTCCTACAATGAGCAGTTCTTC. The chain is built from TRBV4-3 and TRBJ2-1; 12 bases match TRBD2. This CDR3 contains 16 residues. CDR1 is LGHNA, CDR2 YSLEER, per germline. V shed 4 bases and J 1 base; nucleotides not matched to a gene: 2.

This chain links TRBV29-1 with TRBJ1-2; 8 bases fit TRBD1. Germline V gene data show CDR1 as SQVTM and CDR2 as ANQGSEA. With 5 bases clipped from V and 3 bases from J, the junction kept 8 bases outside the gene matches. The CDR3 is 14 amino acids. CDR3 DNA sequence: TGCAGCGTTTTACCAGGGGGCAGGGACTATGGCTACACCTTC. Amino acid sequence: CSVLPGGRDYGYTF.

This clone is a singleton in its sample. This chain connects TRBV5-4 to TRBJ2-7, with 9 bases matching TRBD2. V lost 4 bases to trimming and J lost 4 bases; unmatched junction nucleotides: 15. CDR3 size: 17 residues. Germline assignment: CDR1 SGHNT and CDR2 YYREEE (reference sequence). The CDR3 is CASSPGTSRGPGYEQYF. The CDR3 DNA reads TGTGCCAGCAGCCCCGGGACTAGCCGCGGGCCGGGTTACGAGCAGTACTTC. The whole variable domain, remainder taken from reference TRBV5-4 and TRBJ2-7, is ETGVTQSPTHLIKTRGQQVTLRCSSQSGHNTVSWYQQALGQGPQFIFQYYREEENGRGNFPPRFSGLQFPNYSSELNVNALELDDSALYLCASSPGTSRGPGYEQYFGPGTRLTVT.

The chain joins TRBV28 to TRBJ2-2; the D gene is possibly TRBD2 (6 bases). The CDR3 spans 15 residues. The V end was cut by 4 bases, the J end by 9 bases, with 18 bases between. Germline V lookup: CDR1 MDHEN, CDR2 SYDVKM. CDR3 in amino acids: CASSSPGTGLWELFF. The CDR3 DNA sequence: TGTGCCAGCAGTTCCCCCGGGACTGGACTCTGGGAGCTGTTTTTT. Drawing the rest from reference TRBV28 and TRBJ2-2, the complete variable domain is DVKVTQSSRYLVKRTGEKVFLECVQDMDHENMFWYRQDPGLGLRLIYFSYDVKMKEKGDIPEGYSVSREKKERFSLILESASTNQTSMYLCASSSPGTGLWELFFGEGSRLTVL.

The rearrangement uses TRBV7-9 and TRBJ1-6; TRBD1 aligns across 10 bases. V lost 3 bases to trimming and J lost 9 bases; unmatched junction nucleotides: 8. This CDR3 is 16 amino acids long. CDR1 and CDR2 (germline): SEHNR, FQNEAQ (reference sequence). CDR3 coding DNA: TGTGCCAGCAGCTTCCATACCGGGACAGGGGCTTCACCCCTCCACTTT. Its translation: CASSFHTGTGASPLHF.

V and J are TRBV6-6 and TRBJ2-5; 11 bases line up with TRBD2. CDR1 is MNHNY and CDR2 is SVGAGI in the germline V gene (reference sequence). The CDR3 is made up of 15 amino acids. V was pared by 5 bases and J by 3 bases, with 5 bases of the junction left unmatched. The CDR3 loop reads CASSPRLAGKETQYF. The DNA of the CDR3 is TGTGCCAGCAGTCCCAGACTAGCGGGGAAAGAGACCCAGTACTTC.

Here the CDR3 reads CASSDSGGASDTQYF. For the CDR3, the DNA is TGTGCCAGCAGCGATAGCGGGGGGGCCTCAGATACGCAGTATTTT. The rearrangement uses TRBV9 and TRBJ2-3, with 11 bases identical to TRBD2. The CDR3 extends over 15 amino acids. V shed 3 bases and J 4 bases; nucleotides not matched to a gene: 4. CDR1 is SGDLS and CDR2 is YYNGEE in the germline V gene. The complete variable domain, with remaining parts taken from reference TRBV9 and TRBJ2-3, reads DSGVTQTPKHLITATGQRVTLRCSPRSGDLSVYWYQQSLDQGLQFLIQYYNGEERAKGNILERFSAQQFPDLHSELNLSSLELGDSALYFCASSDSGGASDTQYFGPGTRLTVL.